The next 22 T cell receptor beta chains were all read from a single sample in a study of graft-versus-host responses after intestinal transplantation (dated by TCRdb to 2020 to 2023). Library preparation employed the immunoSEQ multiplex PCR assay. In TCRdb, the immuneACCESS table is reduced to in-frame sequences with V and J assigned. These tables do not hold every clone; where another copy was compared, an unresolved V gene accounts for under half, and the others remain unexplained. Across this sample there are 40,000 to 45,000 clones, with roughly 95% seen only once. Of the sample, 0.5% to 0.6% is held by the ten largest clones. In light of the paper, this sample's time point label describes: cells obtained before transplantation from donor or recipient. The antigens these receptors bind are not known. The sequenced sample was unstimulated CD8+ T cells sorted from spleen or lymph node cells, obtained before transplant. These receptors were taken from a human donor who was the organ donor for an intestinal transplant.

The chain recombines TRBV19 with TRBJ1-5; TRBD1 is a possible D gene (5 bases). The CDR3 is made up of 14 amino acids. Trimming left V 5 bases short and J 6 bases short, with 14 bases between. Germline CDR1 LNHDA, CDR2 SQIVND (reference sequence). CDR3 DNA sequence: TGTGCCAGTAGTCAAGGGGCCGCAAGTCAGCCCCAGCATTTT. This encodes CASSQGAASQPQHF.

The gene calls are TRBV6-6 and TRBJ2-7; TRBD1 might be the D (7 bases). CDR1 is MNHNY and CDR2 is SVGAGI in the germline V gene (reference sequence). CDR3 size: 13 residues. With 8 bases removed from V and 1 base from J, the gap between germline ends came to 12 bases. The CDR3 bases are TGTGCCAGCTCGGAGGGGGCGTCCTACGAGCAGTACTTC. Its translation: CASSEGASYEQYF.

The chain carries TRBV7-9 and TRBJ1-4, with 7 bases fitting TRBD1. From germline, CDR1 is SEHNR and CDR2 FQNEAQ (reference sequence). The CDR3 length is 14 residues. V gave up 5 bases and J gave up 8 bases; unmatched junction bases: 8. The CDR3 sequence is CASSPQGYKEKLFF. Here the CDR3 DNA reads TGTGCCAGCAGCCCACAGGGGTATAAGGAAAAACTGTTTTTT. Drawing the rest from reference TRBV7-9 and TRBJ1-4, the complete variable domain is DTGVSQNPRHKITKRGQNVTFRCDPISEHNRLYWYRQTLGQGPEFLTYFQNEAQLEKSRLLSDRFSAERPKGSFSTLEIQRTEQGDSAMYLCASSPQGYKEKLFFGSGTQLSVL.

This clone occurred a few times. For the CDR3, the DNA is TGTGCCAGCAGCTTGGTCGCCGACTACAATGAGCAGTTCTTC. Protein: CASSLVADYNEQFF. This chain links TRBV5-6 with TRBJ2-1; no firm D call. V lost 0 bases, J lost 3 bases, and 7 bases lay in between. CDR3 length: 14 amino acids. Per the germline V gene, CDR1 is SGHDT and CDR2 is YYEEEE.

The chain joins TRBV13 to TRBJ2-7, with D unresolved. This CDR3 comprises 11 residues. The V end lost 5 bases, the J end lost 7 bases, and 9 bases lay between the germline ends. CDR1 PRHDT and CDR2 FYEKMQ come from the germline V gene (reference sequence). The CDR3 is CASSLDREQYF. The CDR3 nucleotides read TGTGCCAGCAGCCTCGATAGGGAGCAGTACTTC.

The DNA of the CDR3 is TGTGCCAGCAGCAAATCGGCGCGGGGGGGTGGATACGAGCAGTACTTC. Residues: CASSKSARGGGYEQYF. The chain employs TRBV21-1 and TRBJ2-7; the table's D call of TRBD2 was not tested on the DNA. TRBV21-1 is a pseudogene. The CDR3 runs 16 residues.

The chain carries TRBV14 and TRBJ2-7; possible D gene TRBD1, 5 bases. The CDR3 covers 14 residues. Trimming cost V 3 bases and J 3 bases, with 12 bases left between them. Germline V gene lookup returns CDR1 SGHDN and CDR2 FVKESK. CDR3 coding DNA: TGTGCCAGCAGCCATCTAGGGGCGCGCTACGAGCAGTACTTC. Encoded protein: CASSHLGARYEQYF.

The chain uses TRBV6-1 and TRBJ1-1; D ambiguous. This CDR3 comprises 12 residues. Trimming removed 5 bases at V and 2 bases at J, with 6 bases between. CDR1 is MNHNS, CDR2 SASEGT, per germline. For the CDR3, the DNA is TGTGCCAGCAGTTTCCTAAACACTGAAGCTTTCTTT. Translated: CASSFLNTEAFF.

CDR3 loop: CASSQGIVQPNTGELFF. The CDR3 nucleotides read TGCGCCAGCAGCCAAGGAATTGTACAACCGAACACCGGGGAGCTGTTTTTT. This chain connects TRBV4-1 to TRBJ2-2, with D unclear. V dropped 1 base and J dropped 0 bases, with 12 bases sitting between them. CDR3 length equals 17 residues. Looked up from germline, CDR1 is MGHRA and CDR2 is YSYEKL.

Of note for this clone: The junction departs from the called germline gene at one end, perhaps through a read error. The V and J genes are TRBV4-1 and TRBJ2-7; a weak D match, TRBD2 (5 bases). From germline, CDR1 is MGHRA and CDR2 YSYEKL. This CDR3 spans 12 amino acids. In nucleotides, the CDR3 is TGCGCCAGCAGCCAAGATGGGAAGAGGGCCTTCTTC. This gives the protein CASSQDGKRAFF.

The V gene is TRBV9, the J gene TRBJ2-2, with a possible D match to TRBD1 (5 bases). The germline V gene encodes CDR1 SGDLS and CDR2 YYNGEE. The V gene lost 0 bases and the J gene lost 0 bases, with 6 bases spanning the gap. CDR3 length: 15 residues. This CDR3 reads CASSVVGANTGELFF. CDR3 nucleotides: TGTGCCAGCAGCGTAGTAGGGGCGAACACCGGGGAGCTGTTTTTT.

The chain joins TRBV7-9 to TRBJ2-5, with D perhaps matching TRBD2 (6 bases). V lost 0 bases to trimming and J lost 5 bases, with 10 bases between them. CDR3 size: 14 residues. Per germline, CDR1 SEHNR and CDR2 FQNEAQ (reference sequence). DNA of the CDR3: TGTGCCAGCAGCTTAGCAGGAGGGCGGGAGACCCAGTACTTC. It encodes CASSLAGGRETQYF.

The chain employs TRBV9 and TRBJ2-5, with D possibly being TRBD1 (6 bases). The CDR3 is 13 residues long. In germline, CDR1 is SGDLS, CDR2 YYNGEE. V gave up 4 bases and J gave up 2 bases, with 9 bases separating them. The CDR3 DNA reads TGTGCCAGCAGCCCACAGGGACAAGAGACCCAGTACTTC. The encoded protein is CASSPQGQETQYF.

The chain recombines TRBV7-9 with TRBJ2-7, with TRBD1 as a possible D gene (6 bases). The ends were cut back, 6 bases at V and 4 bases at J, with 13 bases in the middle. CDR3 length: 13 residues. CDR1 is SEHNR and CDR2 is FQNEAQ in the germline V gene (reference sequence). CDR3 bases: TGTGCCAGCAGAAGAGGGGGAAATTACGAGCAGTACTTC. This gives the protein CASRRGGNYEQYF.

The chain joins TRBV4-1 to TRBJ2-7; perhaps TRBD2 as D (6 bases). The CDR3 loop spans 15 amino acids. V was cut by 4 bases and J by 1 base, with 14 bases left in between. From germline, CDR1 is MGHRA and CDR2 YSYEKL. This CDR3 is CASSPGLYDSYEQYF. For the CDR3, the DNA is TGCGCCAGCAGCCCGGGACTGTACGATTCCTACGAGCAGTACTTC.

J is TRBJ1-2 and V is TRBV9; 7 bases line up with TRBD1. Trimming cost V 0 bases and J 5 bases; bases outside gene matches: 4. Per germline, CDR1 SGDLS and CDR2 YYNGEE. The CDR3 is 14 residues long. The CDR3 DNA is TGTGCCAGCAGCGTAGGGGACAGCCAATATGGCTACACCTTC. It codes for CASSVGDSQYGYTF. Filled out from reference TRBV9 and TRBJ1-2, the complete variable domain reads DSGVTQTPKHLITATGQRVTLRCSPRSGDLSVYWYQQSLDQGLQFLIQYYNGEERAKGNILERFSAQQFPDLHSELNLSSLELGDSALYFCASSVGDSQYGYTFGSGTRLTVV.

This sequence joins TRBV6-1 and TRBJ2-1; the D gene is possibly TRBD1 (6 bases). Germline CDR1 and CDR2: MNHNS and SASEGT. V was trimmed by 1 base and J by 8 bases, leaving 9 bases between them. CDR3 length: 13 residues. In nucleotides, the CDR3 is TGTGCCAGCAGTGAAGGGGACATTTATGAGCAGTTCTTC. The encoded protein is CASSEGDIYEQFF.

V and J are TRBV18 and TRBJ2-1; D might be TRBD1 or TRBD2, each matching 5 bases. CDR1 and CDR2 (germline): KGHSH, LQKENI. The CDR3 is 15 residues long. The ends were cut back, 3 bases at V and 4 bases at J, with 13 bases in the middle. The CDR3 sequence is CASSPGELPYNEQFF. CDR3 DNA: TGTGCCAGCTCACCGGGGGAGCTTCCGTACAATGAGCAGTTCTTC. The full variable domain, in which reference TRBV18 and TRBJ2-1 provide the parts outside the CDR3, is NAGVMQNPRHLVRRRGQEARLRCSPMKGHSHVYWYRQLPEEGLKFMVYLQKENIIDESGMPKERFSAEFPKEGPSILRIQQVVRGDSAAYFCASSPGELPYNEQFFGPGTRLTVL.

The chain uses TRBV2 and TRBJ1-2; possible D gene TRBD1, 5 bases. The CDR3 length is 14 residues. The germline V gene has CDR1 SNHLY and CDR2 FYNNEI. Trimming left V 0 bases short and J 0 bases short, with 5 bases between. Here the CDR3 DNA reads TGTGCCAGCAGTGAAGCAGGGGCTAACTATGGCTACACCTTC. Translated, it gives CASSEAGANYGYTF.

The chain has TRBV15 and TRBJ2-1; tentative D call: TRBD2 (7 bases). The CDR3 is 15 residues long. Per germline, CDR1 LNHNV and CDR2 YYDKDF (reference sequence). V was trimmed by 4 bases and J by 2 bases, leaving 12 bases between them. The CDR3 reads CATSKKGGTYNEQFF. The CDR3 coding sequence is TGTGCCACCAGCAAAAAGGGGGGGACCTACAATGAGCAGTTCTTC.

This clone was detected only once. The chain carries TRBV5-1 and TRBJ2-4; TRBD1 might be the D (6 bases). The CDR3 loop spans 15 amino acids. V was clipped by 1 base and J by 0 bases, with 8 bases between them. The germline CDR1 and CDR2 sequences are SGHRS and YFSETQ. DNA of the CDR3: TGCGCCAGCAGCTTGACAGGGTTAGCCAAAAACATTCAGTACTTC. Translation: CASSLTGLAKNIQYF.

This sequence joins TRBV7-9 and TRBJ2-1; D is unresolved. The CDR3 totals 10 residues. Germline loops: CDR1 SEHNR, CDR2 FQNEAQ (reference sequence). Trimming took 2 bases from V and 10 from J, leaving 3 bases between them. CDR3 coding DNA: TGTGCCAGCAGCTTAATCGAGCAGTTCTTC. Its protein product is CASSLIEQFF.